This is a list of T cell receptor beta chains from one sample in a study of breast tumors, draining lymph nodes, adjacent tissues. TCRdb recomputed calls from the multiplex PCR reads with MiXCR, one row per CDR3 protein. The sample yields 150,000 to 250,000 distinct CDR3 sequences, 30% to 40% seen once. Sequenced: axillary lymph node tissue. These receptors were taken from a female donor with breast cancer. Some clones in this sample may be carry-over from other donors' samples. Each CDR3 is given with its conserved first and last residue. A D gene is named only where the DNA matches it firmly. Size values are once, few and many counts, or a class for expanded clones, and some rows have none.

d_call	clone_size	j_call	v_call	cdr3_aa	cdr3_nt
NA	few	TRBJ2-5	TRBV20-1	CSARHYTALAGGTRGTQYF	TGCAGTGCTAGACACTATACTGCTCTAGCAGGAGGTACTAGAGGGACCCAGTACTTC
TRBD1	many	TRBJ1-2	TRBV20-1	CSAPTTGQGYGYTF	TGCAGTGCACCGACAACGGGACAGGGCTATGGCTACACCTTC
NA	NA	TRBJ2-2	TRBV3-1	CASRRSGGGSSGELFF	TGTGCCAGCAGGCGAAGTGGGGGGGGCTCGTCTGGGGAGCTGTTTTTT
NA	many	TRBJ2-7	TRBV3-1	CASSQARGRSVYEQYF	TGTGCCAGCAGCCAAGCCCGGGGCCGCTCCGTCTACGAGCAGTACTTC
TRBD1	few	TRBJ1-1	TRBV2	CASSEGQGARPTEAFF	TGTGCCAGCAGTGAGGGACAGGGGGCCCGGCCCACTGAAGCTTTCTTT
TRBD1	few	TRBJ1-5	TRBV7-2	CASSPFPGQGQPQHF	TGTGCCAGCAGCCCCTTTCCGGGACAGGGTCAGCCCCAGCATTTT
NA	many	TRBJ1-2	TRBV2	CASSYRVLSGYTF	TGTGCCAGCAGTTACAGGGTCCTCAGTGGCTACACCTTC
NA	NA	TRBJ2-5	TRBV6-4	CASSESGVGAFQETQYF	TGTGCCAGCAGTGAATCGGGCGTCGGGGCCTTCCAAGAGACCCAGTACTTC
NA	NA	TRBJ1-2	TRBV7-3	CASSLVAGEGLYGYTF	TGTGCCAGCAGCTTAGTTGCGGGAGAAGGACTGTATGGCTACACCTTC
NA	many	TRBJ1-6	TRBV30	CAWTPSDSPLHF	TGTGCCTGGACGCCGTCCGATTCACCCCTCCACTTT
TRBD1	few	TRBJ1-1	TRBV12-3/TRBV12-4	CASDKGADTEAFF	TGTGCCAGCGACAAGGGGGCCGACACTGAAGCTTTCTTT
NA	many	TRBJ2-5	TRBV7-6	CASSYLTSSETQYF	TGTGCCAGCAGCTATCTGACTAGTAGTGAGACCCAGTACTTC
NA	many	TRBJ2-5	TRBV5-1	CASSLASTGETQYF	TGCGCCAGCAGCTTGGCCAGCACAGGGGAGACCCAGTACTTC
TRBD2	NA	TRBJ2-7	TRBV29-1	CSVEDHLAGTYEQYF	TGCAGCGTTGAAGATCACCTAGCGGGAACCTACGAGCAGTACTTC
NA	NA	TRBJ1-6	TRBV5-1	CASSPTSGSPLHF	TGCGCCAGCAGCCCGACTAGCGGTTCACCCCTCCACTTT
NA	many	TRBJ2-5	TRBV3-1	CASTPTRGTQYF	TGTGCCAGCACCCCGACCAGAGGGACCCAGTACTTC
TRBD2	many	TRBJ2-2	TRBV20-1	CSASDERGRTGELFF	TGCAGTGCTAGTGACGAGCGGGGTCGTACCGGGGAGCTGTTTTTT
NA	few	TRBJ1-4	TRBV5-1	CASSLASGVNEKLFF	TGCGCCAGCAGCTTGGCTTCAGGGGTTAATGAAAAACTGTTTTTT
TRBD1	many	TRBJ2-2	TRBV20-1	CSAGTGGYTGELFF	TGCAGTGCTGGGACAGGGGGATACACCGGGGAGCTGTTTTTT
NA	NA	TRBJ2-4	TRBV7-2	CASSLYRESKNIQYF	TGTGCCAGCAGCTTATACAGGGAAAGCAAAAACATTCAGTACTTC
NA	NA	TRBJ2-6	TRBV19	CASSMGRGANVLTF	TGTGCCAGTAGTATGGGGCGTGGGGCCAACGTCCTGACTTTC
TRBD2	once	TRBJ2-3	TRBV10-3	CAISPGSGRTDTQYF	TGTGCCATCAGCCCGGGTAGCGGGAGAACAGATACGCAGTATTTT
TRBD2	many	TRBJ2-7	TRBV7-2	CASSRTRLYEQYF	TGTGCCAGCAGCCGGACTAGACTCTACGAGCAGTACTTC
TRBD2	many	TRBJ2-1	TRBV4-2	CASSQLAGGRGDEQFF	TGTGCCAGCAGCCAATTAGCGGGGGGGCGGGGAGATGAGCAGTTCTTC
TRBD2	NA	TRBJ2-2	TRBV28	CASSPASGRAHGELFF	TGTGCCAGCAGCCCGGCTAGCGGGAGGGCCCACGGGGAGCTGTTTTTT
TRBD2	many	TRBJ2-7	TRBV20-1	CSARRGGGYAYEQYF	TGCAGTGCCCGACGGGGCGGGGGTTACGCCTACGAGCAGTACTTC
NA	many	TRBJ2-1	TRBV20-1	CSAPGLSYNEQFF	TGCAGTGCCCCGGGTCTATCTTACAATGAGCAGTTCTTC
NA	NA	TRBJ1-5	TRBV20-1	CSASRQAYSTQPQHF	TGCAGTGCTAGCAGACAGGCATATAGCACTCAGCCCCAGCATTTT
TRBD1	NA	TRBJ2-5	TRBV7-8	CASSLAGTARQETQYF	TGTGCCAGCAGCTTAGCGGGGACAGCCCGACAGGAGACCCAGTACTTC
NA	once	TRBJ1-2	TRBV7-9	CARSLSQSYGYTF	TGTGCCAGAAGTCTATCTCAGAGCTATGGCTACACCTTC
NA	NA	TRBJ1-2	TRBV7-9	CASSPGAVTGHGYTF	TGTGCCAGCAGCCCAGGGGCCGTTACAGGGCATGGCTACACCTTC
NA	many	TRBJ2-1	TRBV20-1	CSARGNVGAGEQFF	TGCAGTGCTAGAGGGAATGTGGGAGCTGGTGAGCAGTTCTTC
NA	many	TRBJ1-6	TRBV20-1	CSLDRNNSPLHF	TGCTCGCTGGACAGAAATAATTCACCCCTCCACTTT
NA	many	TRBJ2-1	TRBV5-1	CASSGRESGNEQFF	TGCGCCAGCAGCGGGAGAGAGAGTGGTAATGAGCAGTTCTTC
NA	many	TRBJ2-3	TRBV7-9	CASSSLGADTQYF	TGTGCCAGCAGCTCCTTGGGAGCAGATACGCAGTATTTT
TRBD2	NA	TRBJ2-7	TRBV20-1	CSASRGVAGAYEQYF	TGCAGTGCTAGCCGTGGGGTAGCGGGAGCCTACGAGCAGTACTTC
NA	many	TRBJ2-4	TRBV4-2	CASSQQSRSNIQYF	TGTGCCAGCAGCCAACAATCCAGGTCAAACATTCAGTACTTC
TRBD1	NA	TRBJ2-5	TRBV20-1	CSAPGTGLGPETQYF	TGCAGTGCCCCCGGGACAGGGCTGGGCCCAGAGACCCAGTACTTC
TRBD1	NA	TRBJ1-6	TRBV19	CASSDEEGADNSPLHF	TGTGCCAGTAGTGATGAGGAGGGGGCGGATAATTCACCCCTCCACTTT
TRBD2	many	TRBJ2-5	TRBV7-3	CASSLIGEGIQYF	TGTGCCAGCAGCTTAATTGGGGAGGGAATCCAGTACTTC
NA	NA	TRBJ2-2	TRBV2	CASSEGELFF	TGTGCCAGCAGTGAAGGGGAGCTGTTTTTT
NA	NA	TRBJ2-1	TRBV13	CASSYPRGGGDEQFF	TGTGCCAGCAGCTATCCTAGGGGGGGGGGAGATGAGCAGTTCTTC
NA	NA	TRBJ1-5	TRBV2	CASSTDAGGHQPQHF	TGTGCCAGCAGTACAGATGCGGGGGGCCATCAGCCCCAGCATTTT
TRBD1	many	TRBJ1-5	TRBV20-1	CSATGQINQPQHF	TGCAGTGCCACGGGACAGATCAATCAGCCCCAGCATTTT
TRBD2	many	TRBJ2-1	TRBV20-1	CSAGTSGRGNEQFF	TGCAGTGCAGGGACTAGCGGGAGGGGGAATGAGCAGTTCTTC
NA	few	TRBJ2-5	TRBV12-5	CASAQGGTQYF	TGTGCTAGTGCCCAGGGGGGGACCCAGTACTTC
NA	once	TRBJ2-3	TRBV20-1	CSFGPRAADTQYF	TGCAGCTTCGGACCACGCGCGGCGGATACGCAGTATTTT
TRBD2	NA	TRBJ2-1	TRBV18	CASSPLGGGSYNEQFF	TGTGCCAGCTCACCGCTCGGCGGGGGCTCCTACAATGAGCAGTTCTTC
NA	many	TRBJ1-6	TRBV30	CAWSVPGPVLHF	TGTGCCTGGAGTGTACCAGGGCCGGTCCTCCACTTT